This T cell receptor (beta chain) was identified in a study of T cells in Graves' hyperthyroidism and ophthalmopathy. Study results and caveats: Blood also carried most thyroid clonotypes expanded above 0.001. Ophthalmopathy was identified by the model a median 6.5 months ahead of onset.

Each diagnosis was grounded in clinical symptoms, serum thyroxine and TRAb, thyroid ultrasound, and orbital computed tomography. Extraction of PBMCs used 10 ml of fresh peripheral blood. J gave up 3 bases and V 3 bases, and 11 bases lay outside the gene matches. The V gene's germline CDR1 is ENHRY and CDR2 SYGVKD. The length of the CDR3 is 16 residues. TCR beta CDR3 sequences were amplified from RNA transcripts. RT-PCR in the first round (using the HTBI primer set) targeted the TCR CDR3. TCRdb called the multiplex PCR reads again in MiXCR, with one record for every CDR3 protein. The table lists around 760,000 distinct CDR3 sequences, under 45% of them singletons, with around 29% in the top ten. This clonotype has at least ten counts. Its antigen is not identified.

This clonotype originated in a woman between 40 and 55 years old with Graves' hyperthyroidism. The V call is TRBV10-3, the J call TRBJ2-7; TRBD1 matches 7 bases. Sequences were obtained from blood. The CDR3 spells CAISDPMLGTDYEQYF. The CDR3 nucleotides are TGTGCCATCAGTGACCCAATGCTGGGGACAGACTACGAGCAGTACTTC.